These T cell receptor beta chains were read from a single sample in a study of regulatory T cells in long-lasting Graves disease. MiXCR was run by TCRdb on the multiplex PCR reads, yielding one entry per CDR3 protein. The sample has some 230,000 distinct CDR3 sequences; about a sixth are singletons. Sequences were derived from peripheral blood mononuclear cells (PBMCs), sampled at new diagnosis, from a patient treated with antithyroid drugs. Source of these receptors: a female donor with Graves disease. Both conserved end residues are part of each CDR3. A D gene is named only where the DNA matches it firmly. Size is stated for part of the rows, as once, few or many counts, or as a class when the clone is expanded.

clone size	V gene	J gene	D gene	CDR3 protein	CDR3 DNA
many	TRBV7-2	TRBJ2-3	-	CASSLGTNTDTQYF	TGTGCCAGCAGCTTAGGGACAAACACAGATACGCAGTATTTT
few	TRBV29-1	TRBJ1-5	-	CSVGELLGQPQHF	TGCAGCGTTGGAGAATTATTGGGTCAGCCCCAGCATTTT
many	TRBV6-2/TRBV6-3	TRBJ2-5	TRBD2	CASTRTSGQTQYF	TGTGCCAGCACTAGGACTAGCGGGCAGACCCAGTACTTC
-	TRBV20-1	TRBJ1-2	-	CSARDKGDGYGYTF	TGCAGTGCTAGAGATAAGGGGGATGGCTATGGCTACACCTTC
many	TRBV24-1	TRBJ2-1	TRBD1	CATEGASYNEQFF	TGTGCCACCGAGGGGGCCTCCTACAATGAGCAGTTCTTC
few	TRBV5-4	TRBJ2-1	TRBD2	CASSSRVTSGKNNEQFF	TGTGCCAGCAGCTCCCGGGTGACTAGCGGGAAAAACAATGAGCAGTTCTTC
-	TRBV19	TRBJ2-3	TRBD2	CASSIDGGQRGMVDTQYF	TGTGCCAGTAGTATAGATGGGGGGCAGCGGGGGATGGTCGATACGCAGTATTTT
many	TRBV11-3	TRBJ2-7	TRBD2	CASSSGLAGVYEQYF	TGTGCCAGCAGCTCGGGACTAGCGGGAGTCTACGAGCAGTACTTC
many	TRBV2	TRBJ2-2	-	CASSEALGSDGELFF	TGTGCCAGCAGTGAAGCACTAGGGTCGGACGGGGAGCTGTTTTTT
many	TRBV3-1	TRBJ2-3	-	CASSQRATGDSDSDTQYF	TGTGCCAGCAGCCAAAGGGCAACGGGCGATAGCGATTCAGATACGCAGTATTTT
-	TRBV7-9	TRBJ2-2	-	CASSPRISSGELFF	TGTGCCAGCAGCCCTAGGATCTCCTCCGGGGAGCTGTTTTTT
many	TRBV4-1	TRBJ1-1	-	CASSQQRNTEAFF	TGCGCCAGCAGCCAACAAAGGAACACTGAAGCTTTCTTT
few	TRBV14	TRBJ1-3	-	CASSPAGISGNTIYF	TGTGCCAGCAGCCCCGCGGGAATCTCTGGAAACACCATATATTTT
many	TRBV2	TRBJ2-1	TRBD2	CASRSGSGIYNEQFF	TGTGCCAGCAGAAGTGGTAGCGGGATCTACAATGAGCAGTTCTTC
many	TRBV7-9	TRBJ2-7	TRBD2	CASALAGVYEQYF	TGTGCCAGCGCACTAGCGGGAGTCTACGAGCAGTACTTC
many	TRBV19	TRBJ1-4	TRBD1	CASRGQGASEKLFF	TGTGCCAGTAGAGGACAGGGGGCAAGTGAAAAACTGTTTTTT
-	TRBV18	TRBJ1-1	-	CASSPPGLMNTEAFF	TGTGCCAGCTCACCACCAGGGCTTATGAACACTGAAGCTTTCTTT
-	TRBV5-8	TRBJ2-1	-	CASSPRTIGSKSYNEQFF	TGTGCCAGCAGCCCCCGGACTATCGGGAGTAAGTCCTACAATGAGCAGTTCTTC